This T cell receptor (beta chain) is drawn from a study of blood T cell repertoires in COVID-19. Study-wide context: Material from acute and convalescent COVID-19 was sourced from the United States, Italy and Spain.

The CDR3 has 14 residues. V gave up 5 bases and J gave up 4 bases; unmatched junction bases: 4. Germline lookup yields CDR1 MDHEN and CDR2 SYDVKM. TCRdb's copy holds only in-frame clones and misses some; the assay was immunoSEQ multiplex PCR. The sample includes about 250,000 clones, 87% seen only once; the top ten take around 3%. The specimen was peripheral blood. This chain joins TRBV28 and TRBJ2-5; 10 positions agree with TRBD2. The clonotype originates from a man aged 18 to 35 with active or convalescent COVID-19. The CDR3 region has the DNA TGTGCCAGCAGTACTAGCGGGATAAGAGAGACCCAGTACTTC. Amino acids: CASSTSGIRETQYF.